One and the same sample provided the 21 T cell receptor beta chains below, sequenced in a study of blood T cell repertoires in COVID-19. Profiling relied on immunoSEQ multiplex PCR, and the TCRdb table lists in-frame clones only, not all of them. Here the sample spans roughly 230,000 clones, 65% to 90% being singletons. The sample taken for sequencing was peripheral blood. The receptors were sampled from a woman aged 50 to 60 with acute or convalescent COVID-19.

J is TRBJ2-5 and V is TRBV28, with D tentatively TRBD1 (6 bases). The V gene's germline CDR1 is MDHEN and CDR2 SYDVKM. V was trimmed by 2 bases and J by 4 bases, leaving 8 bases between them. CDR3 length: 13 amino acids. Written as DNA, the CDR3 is TGTGCCAGCAGTTTACCCAGGGGAGAGACCCAGTACTTC. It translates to CASSLPRGETQYF.

CDR3 coding DNA: TGTGCCAGCAGGGGGGGGAATCAGCCCCAGCATTTT. Amino acids: CASRGGNQPQHF. The chain uses TRBV2 and TRBJ1-5; TRBD1 is a possible D gene (5 bases). The CDR3 spans 12 residues. Trimming left V 6 bases short and J 4 bases short, with 7 bases between. CDR1 and CDR2 (germline): SNHLY, FYNNEI.

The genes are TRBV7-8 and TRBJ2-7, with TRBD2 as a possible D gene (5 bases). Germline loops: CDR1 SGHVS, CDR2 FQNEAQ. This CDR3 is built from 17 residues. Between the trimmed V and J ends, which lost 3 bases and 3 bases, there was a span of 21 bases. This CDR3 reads CASSFPLSGSAGYEQYF. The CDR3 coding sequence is TGTGCCAGCAGCTTTCCCCTCTCCGGTAGTGCGGGCTACGAGCAGTACTTC.

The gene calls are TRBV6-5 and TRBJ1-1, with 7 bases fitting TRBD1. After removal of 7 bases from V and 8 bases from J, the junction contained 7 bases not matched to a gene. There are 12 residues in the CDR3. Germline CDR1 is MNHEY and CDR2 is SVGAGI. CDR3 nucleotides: TGTGCCAGCACGTTTAGGGGACAGGAAGCTTTCTTT. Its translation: CASTFRGQEAFF.

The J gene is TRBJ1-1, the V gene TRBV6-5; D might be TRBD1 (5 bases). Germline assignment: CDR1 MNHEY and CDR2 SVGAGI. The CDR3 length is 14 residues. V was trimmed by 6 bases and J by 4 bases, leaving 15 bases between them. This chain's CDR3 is CASRIQDEATEAFF. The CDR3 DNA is TGTGCCAGCAGGATACAGGACGAGGCCACTGAAGCTTTCTTT.

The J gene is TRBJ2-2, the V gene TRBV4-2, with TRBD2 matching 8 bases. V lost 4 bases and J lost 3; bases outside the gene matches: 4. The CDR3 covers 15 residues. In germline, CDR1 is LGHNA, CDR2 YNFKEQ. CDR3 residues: CASSRGRGDTGELFF. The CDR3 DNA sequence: TGTGCCAGCAGCCGTGGGCGGGGGGACACCGGGGAGCTGTTTTTT.

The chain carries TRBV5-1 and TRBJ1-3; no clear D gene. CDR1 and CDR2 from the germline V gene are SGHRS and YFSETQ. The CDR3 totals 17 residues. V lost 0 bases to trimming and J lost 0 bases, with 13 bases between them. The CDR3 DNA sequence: TGCGCCAGCAGCTTGGTTGGTGGCAGTGGCTCTGGAAACACCATATATTTT. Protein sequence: CASSLVGGSGSGNTIYF.

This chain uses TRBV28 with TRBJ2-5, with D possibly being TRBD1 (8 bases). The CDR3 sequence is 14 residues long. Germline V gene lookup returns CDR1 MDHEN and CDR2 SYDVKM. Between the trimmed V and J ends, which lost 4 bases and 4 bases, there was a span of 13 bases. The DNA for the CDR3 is TGTGCCAGCAGTTCGGACAGGGAGGGAGAGACCCAGTACTTC. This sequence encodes CASSSDREGETQYF.

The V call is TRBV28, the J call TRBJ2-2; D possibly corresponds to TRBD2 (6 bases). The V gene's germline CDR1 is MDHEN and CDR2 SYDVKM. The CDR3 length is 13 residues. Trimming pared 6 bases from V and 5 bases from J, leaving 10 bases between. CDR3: CASSRGTTGELFF. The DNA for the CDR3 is TGTGCCAGCAGCCGGGGGACTACCGGGGAGCTGTTTTTT.

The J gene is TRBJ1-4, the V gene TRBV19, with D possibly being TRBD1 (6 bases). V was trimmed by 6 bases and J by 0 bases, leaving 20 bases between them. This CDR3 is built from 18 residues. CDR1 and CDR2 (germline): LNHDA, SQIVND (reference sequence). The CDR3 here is CASSTPGGVRSTNEKLFF. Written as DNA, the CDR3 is TGTGCCAGTAGCACTCCGGGGGGCGTTCGTTCAACTAATGAAAAACTGTTTTTT.

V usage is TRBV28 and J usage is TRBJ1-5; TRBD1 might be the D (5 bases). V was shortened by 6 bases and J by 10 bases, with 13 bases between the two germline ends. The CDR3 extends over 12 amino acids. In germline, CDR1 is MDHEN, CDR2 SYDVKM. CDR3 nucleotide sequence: TGTGCCAGCAGCCGCTCAGGGTATCCCCAGCATTTT. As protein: CASSRSGYPQHF.

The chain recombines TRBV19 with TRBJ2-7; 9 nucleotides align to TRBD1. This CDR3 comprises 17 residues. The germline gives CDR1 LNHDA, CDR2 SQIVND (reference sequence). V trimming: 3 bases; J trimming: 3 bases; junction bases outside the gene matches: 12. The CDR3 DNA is TGTGCCAGTAGTATGTTACGCACCTGGACAGGGGTCTACGAGCAGTACTTC. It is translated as CASSMLRTWTGVYEQYF.

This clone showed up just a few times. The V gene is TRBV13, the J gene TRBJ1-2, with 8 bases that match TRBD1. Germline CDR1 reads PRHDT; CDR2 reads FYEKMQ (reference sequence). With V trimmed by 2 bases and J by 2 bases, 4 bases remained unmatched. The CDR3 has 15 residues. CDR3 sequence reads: CASSLQGAQNYGYTF. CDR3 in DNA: TGTGCCAGCAGCTTACAGGGGGCCCAAAACTATGGCTACACCTTC.

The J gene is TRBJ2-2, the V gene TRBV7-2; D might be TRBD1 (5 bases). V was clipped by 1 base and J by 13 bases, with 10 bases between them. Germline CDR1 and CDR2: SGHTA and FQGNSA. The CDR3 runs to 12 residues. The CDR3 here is CASSLDGRGLFF. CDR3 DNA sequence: TGTGCCAGCAGCTTAGATGGTAGGGGGCTGTTTTTT.

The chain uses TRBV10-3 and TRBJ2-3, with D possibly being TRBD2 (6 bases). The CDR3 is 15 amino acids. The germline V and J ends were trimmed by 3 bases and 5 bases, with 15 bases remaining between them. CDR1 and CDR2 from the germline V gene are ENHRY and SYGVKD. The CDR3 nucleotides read TGTGCCATCAGTGACAAGGCGGGACGGGGAGATACGCAGTATTTT. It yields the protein CAISDKAGRGDTQYF.

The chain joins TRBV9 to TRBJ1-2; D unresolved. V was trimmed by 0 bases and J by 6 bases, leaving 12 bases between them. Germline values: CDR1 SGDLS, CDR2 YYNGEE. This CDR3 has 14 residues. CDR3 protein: CASSVGGRPNGYTF. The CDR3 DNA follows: TGTGCCAGCAGCGTAGGCGGAAGACCAAATGGCTACACCTTC.

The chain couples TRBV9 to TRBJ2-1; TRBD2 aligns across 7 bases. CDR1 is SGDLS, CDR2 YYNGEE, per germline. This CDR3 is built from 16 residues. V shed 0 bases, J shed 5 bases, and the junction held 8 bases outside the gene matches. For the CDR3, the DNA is TGTGCCAGCAGCGTAGGGCTCGGGGGGTTCAACAATGAGCAGTTCTTC. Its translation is CASSVGLGGFNNEQFF.

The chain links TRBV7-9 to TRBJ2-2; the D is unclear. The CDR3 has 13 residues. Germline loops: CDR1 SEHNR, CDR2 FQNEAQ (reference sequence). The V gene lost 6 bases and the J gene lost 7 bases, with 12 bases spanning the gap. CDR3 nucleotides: TGTGCCAGCAGTTCCCTGGGCGACGGGGAGCTGTTTTTT. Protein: CASSSLGDGELFF.

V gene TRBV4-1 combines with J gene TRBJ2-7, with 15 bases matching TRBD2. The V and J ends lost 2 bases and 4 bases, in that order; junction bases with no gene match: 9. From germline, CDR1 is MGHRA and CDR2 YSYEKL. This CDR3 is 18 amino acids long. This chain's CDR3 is CASSQRSGLAGGLYEQYF. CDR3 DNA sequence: TGCGCCAGCAGCCAACGATCGGGACTAGCGGGGGGCCTATACGAGCAGTACTTC.

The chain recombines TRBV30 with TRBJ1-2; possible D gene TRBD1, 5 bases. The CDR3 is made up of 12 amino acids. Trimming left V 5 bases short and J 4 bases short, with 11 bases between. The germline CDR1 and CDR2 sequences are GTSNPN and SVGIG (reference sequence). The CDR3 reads CAWGGHSYGYTF. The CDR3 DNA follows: TGTGCCTGGGGAGGACACTCCTATGGCTACACCTTC.

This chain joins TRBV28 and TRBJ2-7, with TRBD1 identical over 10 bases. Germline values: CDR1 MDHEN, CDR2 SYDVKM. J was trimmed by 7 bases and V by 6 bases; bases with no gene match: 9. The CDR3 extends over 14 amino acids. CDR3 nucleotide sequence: TGTGCCAGCAGCCGTCCCGGGACAGGGGAGGAGCAGTACTTC. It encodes CASSRPGTGEEQYF.